A single sample is the source of the 23 T cell receptor beta chains below, sequenced in a study of beta chain features in type 1 diabetes. No antigens are known for them. The study reverse transcribed the entire isolated RNA, so it sequenced expressed TCRB transcripts. The protocol was immunoSEQ multiplex PCR, while the TCRdb copy is restricted to in-frame clones and leaves out a portion. The sample yields 160,000 or so clones, around 63% seen once. Overall study results and limits: Type 1 diabetes patients showed a moderate but significant shortening of TCRB CDR3s in all four CD4+ subsets.

Source material: naive CD4+ T cells from blood. These receptors came from a man aged 25 to 40 with type 1 diabetes.

V usage is TRBV15 and J usage is TRBJ1-5, with TRBD1 matching over 7 bases. The CDR3 contains 15 residues. Trimming at V came to 3 bases and at J to 0 bases, leaving 2 bases not matched to a gene. Germline loops: CDR1 LNHNV, CDR2 YYDKDF (reference sequence). CDR3 residues: CATSRDRYSNQPQHF. CDR3 DNA sequence: TGTGCCACCAGCAGGGACAGGTATAGCAATCAGCCCCAGCATTTT.

The rearrangement links TRBV30 to TRBJ2-1; no clear D gene. The CDR3 spans 11 residues. CDR1 is GTSNPN, CDR2 SVGIG, per germline (reference sequence). Trimming pared 0 bases from V and 8 bases from J, leaving 5 bases between. In DNA, the CDR3 is TGTGCCTGGAGTGTACAATATGAGCAGTTCTTC. Its translation: CAWSVQYEQFF.

This sequence joins TRBV14 and TRBJ2-1; 11 positions agree with TRBD2. The CDR3 covers 16 residues. Germline CDR1 is SGHDN and CDR2 is FVKESK. V shed 1 base, J shed 5 bases, and the junction held 4 bases outside the gene matches. The DNA of the CDR3 is TGTGCCAGCAGCCAAGCCGGGACTAGCGGTCACAATGAGCAGTTCTTC. Translated: CASSQAGTSGHNEQFF.

The V and J genes are TRBV12-5 and TRBJ2-3; tentative D call: TRBD1 (5 bases). Germline V gene sequence: CDR1 LGHNT, CDR2 FRNRAP. CDR3 length: 13 residues. V lost 3 bases to trimming and J lost 3 bases, with 7 bases between them. CDR3: CASGLSGTDTQYF. CDR3 DNA: TGTGCTAGTGGTTTATCAGGGACAGATACGCAGTATTTT.

CDR3 sequence reads: CASMDAGAYEQYF. Here the CDR3 DNA reads TGTGCCAGCATGGATGCGGGCGCTTACGAGCAGTACTTC. The chain links TRBV7-9 to TRBJ2-7; D is possibly TRBD2 (5 bases). This CDR3 has 13 residues. Trimming left V 7 bases short and J 4 bases short, with 14 bases between. Germline CDR1 is SEHNR and CDR2 is FQNEAQ (reference sequence).

The V call is TRBV29-1, the J call TRBJ2-3; no firm D call. This CDR3 has 13 amino acids. Trimming removed 1 base from V and 5 bases from J, with 10 bases in between. CDR1 and CDR2 (germline): SQVTM, ANQGSEA. The CDR3 sequence: CSVEASLLDTQYF. CDR3 bases: TGCAGCGTTGAAGCCTCCCTATTAGATACGCAGTATTTT.

This clone was observed a handful of times. The rearrangement joins TRBV7-2 to TRBJ2-5; D assignment may be TRBD1 or TRBD2 (5 bases each). V gave up 2 bases and J gave up 5 bases, with 15 bases separating them. This CDR3 comprises 15 residues. From germline, CDR1 is SGHTA and CDR2 FQGNSA. The CDR3 nucleotides read TGTGCCAGCAGCTTAACGGGGACCTCCGGGGAGACCCAGTACTTC. Its protein product is CASSLTGTSGETQYF. Combining the CDR3 with reference TRBV7-2 and TRBJ2-5 gives the whole variable domain GAGVSQSPSNKVTEKGKDVELRCDPISGHTALYWYRQSLGQGLEFLIYFQGNSAPDKSGLPSDRFSAERTGGSVSTLTIQRTQQEDSAVYLCASSLTGTSGETQYFGPGTRLLVL.

V usage is TRBV29-1 and J usage is TRBJ2-1, with 16 bases lining up with TRBD2. Germline loops: CDR1 SQVTM, CDR2 ANQGSEA. The CDR3 runs to 16 residues. With 5 bases clipped from V and 8 bases from J, the junction kept 9 bases outside the gene matches. CDR3 protein: CSVPPGTSGGAYEQFF. CDR3 sequence (DNA): TGCAGCGTTCCCCCCGGGACTAGCGGGGGGGCCTATGAGCAGTTCTTC.

The rearrangement uses TRBV5-1 and TRBJ1-2; D is ambiguous. V was trimmed by 4 bases and J by 3 bases, leaving 13 bases between them. The germline V gene encodes CDR1 SGHRS and CDR2 YFSETQ. The CDR3 length is 14 residues. CDR3 loop: CASSRGQDHYGYTF. The CDR3 DNA is TGCGCCAGCAGCCGAGGCCAGGACCACTATGGCTACACCTTC. The whole variable domain, filled in from reference TRBV5-1 and TRBJ1-2, reads KAGVTQTPRYLIKTRGQQVTLSCSPISGHRSVSWYQQTPGQGLQFLFEYFSETQRNKGNFPGRFSGRQFSNSRSEMNVSTLELGDSALYLCASSRGQDHYGYTFGSGTRLTVV.

The chain combines TRBV10-3 with TRBJ2-7, with 11 bases that match TRBD2. The CDR3 is 15 residues long. V lost 5 bases, J lost 4 bases, and 7 bases stayed unmatched. Germline V lookup: CDR1 ENHRY, CDR2 SYGVKD. CDR3 region: CAISSSGTSGYEQYF. CDR3 in DNA: TGTGCCATCAGTTCCTCCGGGACTAGCGGATACGAGCAGTACTTC.

The gene calls are TRBV10-3 and TRBJ2-5; D may match TRBD1 or TRBD2 (5 bases each). Between the trimmed V and J ends, which lost 6 bases and 2 bases, there was a span of 13 bases. The CDR3 extends over 14 amino acids. Germline CDR1 ENHRY, CDR2 SYGVKD. As DNA, the CDR3 is TGTGCCATCAGGGGCCGGGACGGACAAGAGACCCAGTACTTC. It encodes CAIRGRDGQETQYF.

The chain links TRBV5-1 to TRBJ1-5; 8 bases fit TRBD1. The CDR3 is 14 residues long. The germline V gene has CDR1 SGHRS and CDR2 YFSETQ. The ends lost 5 bases at V and 9 bases at J; junction bases unmatched: 10. Here the CDR3 reads CASSFGQGERPQHF. CDR3 sequence (DNA): TGCGCCAGCAGTTTTGGACAGGGCGAACGGCCCCAGCATTTT.

Only a few counts were recorded for this clone. DNA of the CDR3: TGTGCCACCAGCGGCACTAGCGGGGGATGGGAGACCCAGTACTTC. Translating it yields CATSGTSGGWETQYF. This chain links TRBV15 with TRBJ2-5; 11 positions match TRBD2. Germline CDR1 is LNHNV and CDR2 is YYDKDF (reference sequence). The V gene end was trimmed by 5 bases and the J gene end by 5 bases; junction bases not matched to a gene: 7. The CDR3 has 15 residues.

This clone was recorded once. The rearrangement uses TRBV18 and TRBJ1-1; 8 bases align to TRBD1. With V trimmed by 5 bases and J by 5 bases, 7 bases remained unmatched. Germline V CDR1 and CDR2: KGHSH, LQKENI. This CDR3 region has 14 residues. The CDR3 nucleotides read TGTGCCAGCTCAACCACAGGGGGAGAGACTGAAGCTTTCTTT. This sequence encodes CASSTTGGETEAFF.

The V call is TRBV7-2, the J call TRBJ2-2; 10 positions match TRBD2. In germline, CDR1 is SGHTA, CDR2 FQGNSA. V shed 4 bases and J 2 bases; nucleotides not matched to a gene: 4. There are 16 residues in the CDR3. The CDR3 region has the DNA TGTGCCAGCAGCTCACGGACTAGCGGTAACACCGGGGAGCTGTTTTTT. Its protein is CASSSRTSGNTGELFF.

The CDR3 protein is CASSIGLAGGDSYNEQFF. CDR3 nucleotides: TGTGCCAGTAGTATCGGTCTAGCGGGGGGTGACTCCTACAATGAGCAGTTCTTC. The chain combines TRBV19 with TRBJ2-1; TRBD2 agrees at 11 bases. Per the germline V gene, CDR1 is LNHDA and CDR2 is SQIVND (reference sequence). The CDR3 sequence is 18 residues long. J was trimmed by 0 bases and V by 3 bases; bases with no gene match: 7.

As for this clone: The same CDR3 arises from other DNA sequences in this sample as well. The V gene is TRBV7-9, the J gene TRBJ1-2; no definite D call. Germline assignment: CDR1 SEHNR and CDR2 FQNEAQ (reference sequence). The CDR3 is made up of 10 amino acids. Trimming removed 1 base at V and 8 bases at J, with 2 bases between. The chain's CDR3 is CASSLGGYTF. The CDR3 DNA reads as TGTGCCAGCAGCTTAGGGGGCTACACCTTC.

The chain has TRBV15 and TRBJ2-5; 8 bases are a match to TRBD1. The junction had 10 bases not matched to a gene; V was cut back by 0 bases and J by 7 bases. CDR3 length equals 16 residues. Germline CDR1 and CDR2: LNHNV and YYDKDF (reference sequence). The CDR3 here is CATSRDYGTGVGTQYF. The CDR3 DNA sequence: TGTGCCACCAGCAGAGATTACGGGACAGGAGTTGGGACCCAGTACTTC.

The chain is built from TRBV9 and TRBJ1-6; a weak D match, TRBD1 (5 bases). The CDR3 contains 14 residues. The V end was cut by 1 base, the J end by 10 bases, with 12 bases between. Germline CDR1 and CDR2: SGDLS and YYNGEE. The CDR3 region is CASSVMAGQSPLHF. CDR3 coding DNA: TGTGCCAGCAGCGTAATGGCAGGGCAATCACCCCTCCACTTT.

This clone was seen a few times. This chain links TRBV30 with TRBJ2-1, with TRBD2 as a possible D gene (6 bases). The CDR3 has 13 amino acids. Per the germline V gene, CDR1 is GTSNPN and CDR2 is SVGIG (reference sequence). V was shortened by 2 bases and J by 4 bases, with 9 bases between the two germline ends. The DNA for the CDR3 is TGTGCCTGGAGTCCGGGACTGTACAATGAGCAGTTCTTC. Translating gives CAWSPGLYNEQFF.

The chain recombines TRBV4-3 with TRBJ1-1; tentative D call: TRBD1 (5 bases). The CDR3 loop spans 13 amino acids. V lost 4 bases and J lost 9, with 15 bases in between. Germline assignment: CDR1 LGHNA and CDR2 YSLEER. In nucleotides, the CDR3 is TGCGCCAGCAGCCCGAGCTTACAGGCAAAAGCTTTCTTT. Translating it yields CASSPSLQAKAFF.

V gene TRBV25-1 combines with J gene TRBJ2-1, with 14 bases that match TRBD2. CDR3 length equals 16 residues. Germline values: CDR1 MGHDK, CDR2 SYGVNS. The V gene end was trimmed by 4 bases and the J gene end by 11 bases; junction bases not matched to a gene: 10. The CDR3 here is CASSVTSGGARGKQFF. The CDR3 DNA is TGTGCCAGCAGTGTGACTAGCGGGGGGGCCCGTGGTAAGCAGTTCTTC.

The gene calls are TRBV4-3 and TRBJ2-1; D may be TRBD2 (5 bases). The CDR3 covers 12 residues. The V gene lost 2 bases and the J gene lost 6 bases, with 5 bases spanning the gap. CDR1 is LGHNA and CDR2 is YSLEER in the germline V gene. The CDR3 nucleotides read TGCGCCAGCAGCCAACGGGGCAATGAGCAGTTCTTC. Translating it yields CASSQRGNEQFF.